This T cell receptor beta chain was found in a study of cytomegalovirus exposure and HLA in healthy donors. Sampled while nominally healthy, donors likely had unrecorded immune exposures. This clone occurred once. This PCR relied on a set of 60 Vbeta primers and 13 Jbeta primers. Produced via immunoSEQ multiplex PCR; TCRdb's table is partial and in-frame only. Counted here are over 50,000 clones, about 86% occurring once; the ten biggest clones make up over 1.5%. The material sequenced was PBMCs. This clonotype was sampled from a man aged 35 to 55 in good health and CMV-seronegative.

The CDR3 here is CASSPEGGGDEKLFF. The CDR3 DNA reads as TGTGCCAGCAGCCCAGAGGGGGGGGGCGATGAAAAACTGTTTTTT. The V and J genes are TRBV4-2 and TRBJ1-4, with D perhaps matching TRBD1 (6 bases). V shed 4 bases and J shed 6 bases, with 15 bases lying between them. The CDR3 has 15 residues. In germline, CDR1 is LGHNA, CDR2 YNFKEQ.